This T cell receptor (beta chain) was observed in a study of blood T cells in healthy people across ages. The wider study: For every two T cells, template switching captured about one barcoded beta molecule. Study findings and constraints: A roughly linear age-dependent decrease characterized TCR beta diversity per million T cells.

This clonotype came up a few times. The antigen remains unidentified. Each sample used at least 6 million PBMCs. Next came a second PCR, run for roughly 7 to 12 cycles, which used a sample-barcoded 5' primer along with a J-beta primer mix. TCRdb reprocessed the 5' RACE reads with MiXCR, giving one entry per CDR3 protein. There are 1.8 million or so distinct CDR3 sequences in the sample; 35% to 50% occur only once, and 20% to 25% lies in the top ten. Sequencing used blood. This clonotype originated in a human donor in good health.

The CDR3 DNA reads as TGTGCCAGCAGTCGAACAGCTTACTATGGCTACACCTTC. It codes for CASSRTAYYGYTF. The rearrangement links TRBV6-5 to TRBJ1-2; D call uncertain. Trimming left V 5 bases short and J 3 bases short, with 10 bases between. This CDR3 is 13 amino acids long. Germline V lookup: CDR1 MNHEY, CDR2 SVGAGI.